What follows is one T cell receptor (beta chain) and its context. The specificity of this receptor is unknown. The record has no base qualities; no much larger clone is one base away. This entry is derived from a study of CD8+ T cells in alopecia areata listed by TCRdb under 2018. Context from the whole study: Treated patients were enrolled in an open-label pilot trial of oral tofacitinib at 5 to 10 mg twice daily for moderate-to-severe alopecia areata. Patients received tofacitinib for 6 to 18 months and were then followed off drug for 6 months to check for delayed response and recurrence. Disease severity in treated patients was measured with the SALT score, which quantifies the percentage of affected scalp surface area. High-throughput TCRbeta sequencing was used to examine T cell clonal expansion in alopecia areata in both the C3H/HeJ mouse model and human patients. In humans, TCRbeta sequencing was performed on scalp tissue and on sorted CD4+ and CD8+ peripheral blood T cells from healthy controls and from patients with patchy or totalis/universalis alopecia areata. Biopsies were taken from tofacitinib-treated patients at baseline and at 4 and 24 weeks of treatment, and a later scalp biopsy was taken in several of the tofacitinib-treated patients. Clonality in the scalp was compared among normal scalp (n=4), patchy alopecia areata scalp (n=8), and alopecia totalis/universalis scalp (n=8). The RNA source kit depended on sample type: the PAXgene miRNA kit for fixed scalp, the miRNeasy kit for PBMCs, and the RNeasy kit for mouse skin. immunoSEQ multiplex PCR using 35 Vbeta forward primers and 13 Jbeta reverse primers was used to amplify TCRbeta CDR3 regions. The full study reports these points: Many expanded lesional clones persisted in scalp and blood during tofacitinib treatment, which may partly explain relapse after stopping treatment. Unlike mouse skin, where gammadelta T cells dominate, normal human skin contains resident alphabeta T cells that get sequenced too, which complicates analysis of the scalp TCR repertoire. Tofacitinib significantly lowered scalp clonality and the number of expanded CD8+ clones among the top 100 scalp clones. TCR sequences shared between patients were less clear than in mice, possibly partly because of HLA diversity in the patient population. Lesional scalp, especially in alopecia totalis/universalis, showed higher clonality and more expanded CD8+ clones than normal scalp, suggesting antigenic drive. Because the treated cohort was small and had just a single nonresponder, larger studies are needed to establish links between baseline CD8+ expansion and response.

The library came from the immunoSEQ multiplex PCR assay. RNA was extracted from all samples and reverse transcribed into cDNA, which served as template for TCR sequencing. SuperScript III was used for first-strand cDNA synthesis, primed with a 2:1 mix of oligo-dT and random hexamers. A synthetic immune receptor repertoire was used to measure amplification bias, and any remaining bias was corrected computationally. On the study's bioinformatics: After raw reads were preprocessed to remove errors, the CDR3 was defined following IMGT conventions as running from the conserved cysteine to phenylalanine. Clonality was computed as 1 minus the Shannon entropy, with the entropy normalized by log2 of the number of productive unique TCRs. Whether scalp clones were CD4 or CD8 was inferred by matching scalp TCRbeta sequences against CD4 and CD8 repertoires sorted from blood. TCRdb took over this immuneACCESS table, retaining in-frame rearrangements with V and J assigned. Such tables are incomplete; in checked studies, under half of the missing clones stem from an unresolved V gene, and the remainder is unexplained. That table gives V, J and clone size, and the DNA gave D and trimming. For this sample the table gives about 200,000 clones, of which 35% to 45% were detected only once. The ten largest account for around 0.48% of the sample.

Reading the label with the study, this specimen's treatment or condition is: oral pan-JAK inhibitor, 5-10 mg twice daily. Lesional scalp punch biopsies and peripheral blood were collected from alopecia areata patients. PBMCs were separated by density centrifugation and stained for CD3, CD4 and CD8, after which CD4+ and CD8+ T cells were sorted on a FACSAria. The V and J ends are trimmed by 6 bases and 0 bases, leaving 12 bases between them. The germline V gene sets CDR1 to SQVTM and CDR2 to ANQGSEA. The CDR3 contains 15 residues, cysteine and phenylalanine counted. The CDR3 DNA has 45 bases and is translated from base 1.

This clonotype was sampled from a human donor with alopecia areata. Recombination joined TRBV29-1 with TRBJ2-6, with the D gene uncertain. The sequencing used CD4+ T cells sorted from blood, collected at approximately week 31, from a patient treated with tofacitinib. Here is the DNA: TGCAGCGTGACACTAACAAGCTCTGGGGCCAACGTCCTGACTTTC. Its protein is CSVTLTSSGANVLTF.